A single count supports the clone carrying this T cell receptor beta chain. The data derive from a study of blood T cell repertoires in COVID-19. Clones were read by immunoSEQ multiplex PCR, and TCRdb kept only the in-frame ones, dropping some. The sample contains a few hundred thousand clones, 85% to 90% of which appear only once. The germline V and J ends were trimmed by 4 bases and 8 bases, with 13 bases remaining between them. The CDR3 runs 13 residues. Germline V gives CDR1 SGHNT, CDR2 YYREEE (reference sequence). Sequencing used PBMCs or T cells enriched from blood (not recorded which). The chain has TRBV5-4 and TRBJ2-1; D possibly corresponds to TRBD2 (5 bases). This TCR derives from a woman between 18 and 29 years old in a cohort exposed to, infected with or recovered from COVID-19 (not recorded which). The CDR3 region is CASSIDPGDEQFF. CDR3 DNA: TGTGCCAGCAGCATAGACCCCGGGGATGAGCAGTTCTTC. Based on the CDR3 plus reference TRBV5-4 and TRBJ2-1, the full variable domain is ETGVTQSPTHLIKTRGQQVTLRCSSQSGHNTVSWYQQALGQGPQFIFQYYREEENGRGNFPPRFSGLQFPNYSSELNVNALELDDSALYLCASSIDPGDEQFFGPGTRLTVL.